A selection of T cell receptor beta chains follows, all from one sample in a study of cytotoxic CD8 clonotypes in ibrutinib-treated CLL. Profiled with immunoSEQ multiplex PCR; TCRdb holds only in-frame clones, not every one. Counted here are some 85,000 clones, approximately 77% occurring once; the ten biggest clones make up just under 25%. The material was PBMCs, obtained after 24 months of ibrutinib treatment. These receptors came from a human donor with chronic lymphocytic leukemia. Both conserved end residues are part of each CDR3. The D gene is left open where the match is weak.

V gene	D gene	CDR3 protein
TRBV5-1	-	CASSLRQANTGELFF
TRBV2	-	CASSEAGANQPQHF
TRBV6-1	TRBD2	CASSSGRSRNEQFF
TRBV5-4	-	CASSPISDGLYTF
TRBV6-1	-	CASSEGRDGPQHF
TRBV4-1	-	CASSLRGLGTQYF
TRBV7-8	TRBD2	CASSRGRVQETQYF
TRBV2	-	CASSEAQRYGYTF
TRBV6-6	-	CASTGQPQETQYF
TRBV5-5	TRBD1	CASSVGTVIYNEQFF
TRBV9	-	CASSVVGTGELFF
TRBV15	-	CATSRDLKAYGYTF
TRBV14	TRBD2	CASSAQVQGLAGADTQYF
TRBV28	TRBD2	CASRVPLPGLAGGSYEQYF
TRBV7-7	TRBD2	CASSLRTSGRFETQYF
TRBV6-1	TRBD2	CASSSGTSVNNEQFF
TRBV5-5	TRBD1	CASSFSGQGNYGYTF
TRBV28	TRBD1	CASRGTGGDQPQHF
TRBV28	-	CASIVASGAGYTF
TRBV9	-	CASSPDPGRGNTEAFF
TRBV29-1	TRBD1	CSVDRTGMGYTF
TRBV18	-	CASSLTLEETQYF
TRBV27	-	CASSFLASGANVLTF
TRBV9	-	CASSVDGGSYEQYF
TRBV27	-	CASAAGWGITDTQYF
TRBV4-3	-	CASSQGLSGTYEQYF
TRBV7-2	-	CASSLGVARANYGYTF
TRBV28	TRBD2	CASSFGREVPDTQYF
TRBV4-2	-	CASSQDTDEQYF
TRBV23-1	-	CASSQNERFYQPQHF
TRBV5-1	TRBD1	CASSLVVTGVYNEQFF
TRBV6-5	TRBD1	CASSRGGGGPQHF
TRBV18	-	CASSPRESQGGANPFYEQYF
TRBV30	TRBD1	CASGTANNSPLHF
TRBV19	TRBD2	CASTGGYEQFF
TRBV28	-	CASSSPPSPQGEKLFF
TRBV7-9	-	CASSLWYEQYF
TRBV7-7	-	CASSLVGLEETQYF
TRBV28	-	CASSPWTVNEQYF
TRBV29-1	-	CSVGGKRATTDTQYF
TRBV28	-	CASSFLTRRLRYEQYF
TRBV30	-	CAWGKITNEKLFF
TRBV25-1	TRBD1	CASRQGAVGTQYF
TRBV5-1	TRBD1	CASSLGQGAAYEQYF
TRBV9	TRBD1	CASSAQTGGGTDTQYF